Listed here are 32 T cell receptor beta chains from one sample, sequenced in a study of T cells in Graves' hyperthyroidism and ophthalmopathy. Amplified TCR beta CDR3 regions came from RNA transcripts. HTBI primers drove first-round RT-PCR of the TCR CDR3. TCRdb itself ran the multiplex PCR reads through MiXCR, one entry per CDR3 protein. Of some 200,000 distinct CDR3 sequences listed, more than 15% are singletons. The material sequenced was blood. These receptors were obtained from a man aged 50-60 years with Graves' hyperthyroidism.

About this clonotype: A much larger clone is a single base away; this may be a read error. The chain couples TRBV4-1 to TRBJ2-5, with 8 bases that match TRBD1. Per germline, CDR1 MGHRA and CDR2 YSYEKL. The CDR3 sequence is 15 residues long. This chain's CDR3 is CTSSPRGTGRETQYF. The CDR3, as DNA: TGCACCAGCAGCCCCCGCGGGACAGGCCGGGAGACCCAGTACTTC.

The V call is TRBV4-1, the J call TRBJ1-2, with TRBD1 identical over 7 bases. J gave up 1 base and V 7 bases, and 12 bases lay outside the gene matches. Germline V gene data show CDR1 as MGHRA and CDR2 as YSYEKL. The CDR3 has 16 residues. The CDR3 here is CASTLTGTSINYGYTF. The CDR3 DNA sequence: TGCGCCAGCACCCTGACAGGGACCTCGATTAACTATGGCTACACCTTC.

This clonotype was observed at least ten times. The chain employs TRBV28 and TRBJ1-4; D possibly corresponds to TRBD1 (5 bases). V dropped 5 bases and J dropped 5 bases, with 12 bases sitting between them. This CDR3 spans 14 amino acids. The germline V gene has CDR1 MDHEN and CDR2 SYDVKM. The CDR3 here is CASSAGLINEKLFF. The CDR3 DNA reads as TGTGCCAGCAGTGCGGGACTGATAAATGAAAAACTGTTTTTT.

The CDR3 nucleotides are TGTGCCAGCAGCCGAGAAAGGACAGGGGGAGACGAGCAGTACTTC. Translation gives CASSRERTGGDEQYF. The chain uses TRBV11-1 and TRBJ2-7; TRBD1 matches at 10 bases. Germline assignment: CDR1 SGHAT and CDR2 FQDESV (reference sequence). CDR3 length: 15 residues. Germline trimming cut 5 bases from V and 5 bases from J; bases unmatched to any gene: 9. Full variable domain (remainder filled in from reference TRBV11-1 and TRBJ2-7): EAEVAQSPRYKITEKSQAVAFWCDPISGHATLYWYRQILGQGPELLVQFQDESVVDDSQLPKDRFSAERLKGVDSTLKIQPAELGDSAMYLCASSRERTGGDEQYFGPGTRLTVT.

CDR3 protein: CASSLGQGVPNTEAFF. The CDR3 DNA reads as TGCGCCAGCAGCTTGGGACAGGGGGTCCCGAACACTGAAGCTTTCTTT. The chain carries TRBV5-1 and TRBJ1-1, with TRBD1 matching over 9 bases. Per germline, CDR1 SGHRS and CDR2 YFSETQ. CDR3 size: 16 residues. V dropped 0 bases and J dropped 1; count of bases not matched to a gene: 4. Full variable domain (rest looked up from reference TRBV5-1 and TRBJ1-1): KAGVTQTPRYLIKTRGQQVTLSCSPISGHRSVSWYQQTPGQGLQFLFEYFSETQRNKGNFPGRFSGRQFSNSRSEMNVSTLELGDSALYLCASSLGQGVPNTEAFFGQGTRLTVV.

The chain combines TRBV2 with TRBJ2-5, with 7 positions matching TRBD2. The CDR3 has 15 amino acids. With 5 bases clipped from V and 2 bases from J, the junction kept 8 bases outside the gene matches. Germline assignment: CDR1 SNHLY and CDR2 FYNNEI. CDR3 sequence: CASSTGTTSQETQYF. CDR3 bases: TGTGCCAGCAGTACTGGGACTACTTCACAAGAGACCCAGTACTTC.

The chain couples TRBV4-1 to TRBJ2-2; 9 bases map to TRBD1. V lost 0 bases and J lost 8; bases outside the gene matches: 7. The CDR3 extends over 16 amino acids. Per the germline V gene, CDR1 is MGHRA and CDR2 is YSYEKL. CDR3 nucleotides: TGCGCCAGCAGCCAAGAGGGTCTGACAGGGGGTGGGGAGCTGTTTTTT. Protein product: CASSQEGLTGGGELFF.

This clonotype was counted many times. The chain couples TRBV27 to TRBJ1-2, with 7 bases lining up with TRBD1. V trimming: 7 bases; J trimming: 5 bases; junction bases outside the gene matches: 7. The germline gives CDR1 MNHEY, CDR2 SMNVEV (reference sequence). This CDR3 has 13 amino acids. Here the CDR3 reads CASIRTGNYGYTF. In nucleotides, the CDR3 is TGTGCCAGCATTAGGACAGGCAATTATGGCTACACCTTC.

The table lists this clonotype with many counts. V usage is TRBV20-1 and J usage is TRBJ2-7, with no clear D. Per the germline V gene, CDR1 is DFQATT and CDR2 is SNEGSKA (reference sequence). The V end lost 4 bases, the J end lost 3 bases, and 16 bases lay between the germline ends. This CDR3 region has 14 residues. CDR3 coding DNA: TGCAGTGCTAAGGCCCCTGGGCCTCTCTACGAGCAGTACTTC. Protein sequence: CSAKAPGPLYEQYF.

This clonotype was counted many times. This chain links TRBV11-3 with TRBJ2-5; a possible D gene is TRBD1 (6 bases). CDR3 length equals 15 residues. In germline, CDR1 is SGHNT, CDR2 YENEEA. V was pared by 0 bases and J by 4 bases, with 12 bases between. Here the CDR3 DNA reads TGTGCCAGCAGCTTAGATACGGGCAGGGGAGAGACCCAGTACTTC. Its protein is CASSLDTGRGETQYF.

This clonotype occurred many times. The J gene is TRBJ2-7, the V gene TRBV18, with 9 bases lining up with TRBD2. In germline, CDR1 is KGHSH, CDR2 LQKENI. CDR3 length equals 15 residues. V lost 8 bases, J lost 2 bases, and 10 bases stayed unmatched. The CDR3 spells CASTLTSGGPYEQYF. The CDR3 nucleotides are TGTGCCAGCACTTTGACTAGCGGAGGGCCCTACGAGCAGTACTTC. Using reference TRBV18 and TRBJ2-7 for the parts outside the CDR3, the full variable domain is NAGVMQNPRHLVRRRGQEARLRCSPMKGHSHVYWYRQLPEEGLKFMVYLQKENIIDESGMPKERFSAEFPKEGPSILRIQQVVRGDSAAYFCASTLTSGGPYEQYFGPGTRLTVT.

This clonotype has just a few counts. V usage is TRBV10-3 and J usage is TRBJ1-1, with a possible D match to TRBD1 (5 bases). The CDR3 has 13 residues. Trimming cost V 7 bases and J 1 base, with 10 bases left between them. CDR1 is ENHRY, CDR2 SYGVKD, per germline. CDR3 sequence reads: CAITRDSNTEAFF. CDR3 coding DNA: TGTGCCATCACCAGGGATTCGAACACTGAAGCTTTCTTT.

CDR3 protein: CASGSGLAGRRDEQFF. The DNA of the CDR3 is TGTGCCAGCGGGTCGGGACTAGCGGGAAGACGGGATGAGCAGTTCTTC. The V gene is TRBV25-1, the J gene TRBJ2-1; 13 bases agree with TRBD2. The germline V gene has CDR1 MGHDK and CDR2 SYGVNS. The CDR3 consists of 16 residues. Trimming cost V 8 bases and J 8 bases; bases outside gene matches: 12.

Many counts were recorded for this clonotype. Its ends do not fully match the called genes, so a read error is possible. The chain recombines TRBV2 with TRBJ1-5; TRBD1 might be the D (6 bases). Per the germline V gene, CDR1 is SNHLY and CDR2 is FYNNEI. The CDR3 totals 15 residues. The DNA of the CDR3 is TGTGCCGGCAGTGAAGCACGACAGGACAATCAGCCCCAGCATTTT. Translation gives CAGSEARQDNQPQHF.

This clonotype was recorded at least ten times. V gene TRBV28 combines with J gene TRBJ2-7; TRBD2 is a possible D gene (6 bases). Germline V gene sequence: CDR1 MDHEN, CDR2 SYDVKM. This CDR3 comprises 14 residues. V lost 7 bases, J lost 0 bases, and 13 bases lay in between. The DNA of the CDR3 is TGTGCCAGCAAGTCCCAGGGAGGCTCCTACGAGCAGTACTTC. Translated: CASKSQGGSYEQYF. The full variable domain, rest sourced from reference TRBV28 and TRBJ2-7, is DVKVTQSSRYLVKRTGEKVFLECVQDMDHENMFWYRQDPGLGLRLIYFSYDVKMKEKGDIPEGYSVSREKKERFSLILESASTNQTSMYLCASKSQGGSYEQYFGPGTRLTVT.

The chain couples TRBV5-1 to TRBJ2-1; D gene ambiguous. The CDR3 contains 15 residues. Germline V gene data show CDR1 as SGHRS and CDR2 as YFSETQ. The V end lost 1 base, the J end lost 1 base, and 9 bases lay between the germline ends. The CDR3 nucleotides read TGCGCCAGCAGCTTGAGTTCCGTATCCTACAATGAGCAGTTCTTC. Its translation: CASSLSSVSYNEQFF.

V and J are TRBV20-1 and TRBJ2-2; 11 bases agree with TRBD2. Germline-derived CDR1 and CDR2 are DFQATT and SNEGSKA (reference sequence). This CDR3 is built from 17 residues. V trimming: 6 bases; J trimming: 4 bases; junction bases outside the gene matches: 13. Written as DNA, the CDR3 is TGCAGTGCCCAGACGGTAGCGGGAGGGCACGGCACCGGGGAGCTGTTTTTT. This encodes CSAQTVAGGHGTGELFF.

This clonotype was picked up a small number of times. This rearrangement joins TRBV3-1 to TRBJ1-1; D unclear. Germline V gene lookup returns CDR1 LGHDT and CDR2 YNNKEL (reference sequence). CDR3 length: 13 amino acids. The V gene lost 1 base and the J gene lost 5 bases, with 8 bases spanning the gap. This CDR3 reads CASSQADTTEAFF. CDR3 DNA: TGTGCCAGCAGCCAAGCCGACACGACTGAAGCTTTCTTT.

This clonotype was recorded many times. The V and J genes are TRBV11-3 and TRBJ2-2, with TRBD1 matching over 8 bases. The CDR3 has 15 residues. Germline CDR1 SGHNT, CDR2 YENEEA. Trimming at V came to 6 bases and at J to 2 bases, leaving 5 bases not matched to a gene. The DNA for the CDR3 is TGTGCCAGCAGACCAGGGGGCTCTAACACCGGGGAGCTGTTTTTT. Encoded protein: CASRPGGSNTGELFF.

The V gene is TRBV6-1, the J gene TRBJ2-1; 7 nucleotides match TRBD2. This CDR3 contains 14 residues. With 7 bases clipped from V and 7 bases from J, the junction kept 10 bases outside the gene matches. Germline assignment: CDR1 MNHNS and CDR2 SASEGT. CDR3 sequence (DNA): TGTGCCAGCATCCAGAGGGGCGGGAGTAATGAGCAGTTCTTC. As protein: CASIQRGGSNEQFF.

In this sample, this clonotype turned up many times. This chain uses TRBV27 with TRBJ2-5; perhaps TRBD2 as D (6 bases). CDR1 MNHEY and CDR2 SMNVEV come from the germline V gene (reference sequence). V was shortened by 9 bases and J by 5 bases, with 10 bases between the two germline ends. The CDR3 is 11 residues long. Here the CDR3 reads CARSGLETQYF. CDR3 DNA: TGTGCCAGAAGCGGGCTTGAGACCCAGTACTTC.

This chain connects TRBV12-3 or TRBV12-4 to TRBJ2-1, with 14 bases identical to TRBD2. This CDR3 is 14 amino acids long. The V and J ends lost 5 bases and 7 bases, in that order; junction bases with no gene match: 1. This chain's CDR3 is CASSRLAGGNEQFF. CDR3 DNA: TGTGCCAGCAGTAGACTAGCGGGAGGGAATGAGCAGTTCTTC.

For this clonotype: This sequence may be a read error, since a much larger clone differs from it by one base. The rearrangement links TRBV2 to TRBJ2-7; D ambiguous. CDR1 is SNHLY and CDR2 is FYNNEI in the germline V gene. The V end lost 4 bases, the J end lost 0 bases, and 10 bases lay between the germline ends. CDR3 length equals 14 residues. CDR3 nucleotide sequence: TGTGCCAGCAGTGGAGTGTTTAGCTCCTACGAGCAGTACTTC. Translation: CASSGVFSSYEQYF.

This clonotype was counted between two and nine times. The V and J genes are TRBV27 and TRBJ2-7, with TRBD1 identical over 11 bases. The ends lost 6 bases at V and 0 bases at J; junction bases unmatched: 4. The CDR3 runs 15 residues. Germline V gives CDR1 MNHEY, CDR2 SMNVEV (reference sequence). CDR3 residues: CASSWGQGGSYEQYF. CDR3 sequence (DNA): TGTGCCAGCAGCTGGGGACAGGGGGGCTCCTACGAGCAGTACTTC.

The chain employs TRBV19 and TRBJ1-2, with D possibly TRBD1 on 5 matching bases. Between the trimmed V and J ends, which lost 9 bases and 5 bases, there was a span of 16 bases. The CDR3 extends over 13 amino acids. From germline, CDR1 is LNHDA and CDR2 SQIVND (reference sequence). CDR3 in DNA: TGTGCCAGCGGGACGGGGTTCGCGTATGGCTACACCTTC. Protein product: CASGTGFAYGYTF.

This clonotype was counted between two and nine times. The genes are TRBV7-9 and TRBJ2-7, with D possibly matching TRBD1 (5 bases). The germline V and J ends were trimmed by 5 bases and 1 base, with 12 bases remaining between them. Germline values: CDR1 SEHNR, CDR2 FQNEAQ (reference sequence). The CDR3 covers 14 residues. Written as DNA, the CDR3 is TGTGCCAGCAGCCGTCCCGACAGATCCTACGAGCAGTACTTC. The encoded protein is CASSRPDRSYEQYF.

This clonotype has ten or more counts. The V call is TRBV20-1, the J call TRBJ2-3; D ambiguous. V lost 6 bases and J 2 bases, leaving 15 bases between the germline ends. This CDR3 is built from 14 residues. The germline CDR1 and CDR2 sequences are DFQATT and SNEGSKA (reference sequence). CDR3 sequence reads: CSARLTQNTDTQYF. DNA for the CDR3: TGCAGTGCCCGACTGACCCAAAACACAGATACGCAGTATTTT.

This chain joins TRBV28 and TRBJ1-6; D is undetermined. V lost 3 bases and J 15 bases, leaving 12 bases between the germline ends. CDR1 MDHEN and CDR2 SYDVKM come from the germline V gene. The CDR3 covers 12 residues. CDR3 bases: TGTGCCAGCAGTTTTTTGTTACAAAGCCTCCACTTT. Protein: CASSFLLQSLHF.

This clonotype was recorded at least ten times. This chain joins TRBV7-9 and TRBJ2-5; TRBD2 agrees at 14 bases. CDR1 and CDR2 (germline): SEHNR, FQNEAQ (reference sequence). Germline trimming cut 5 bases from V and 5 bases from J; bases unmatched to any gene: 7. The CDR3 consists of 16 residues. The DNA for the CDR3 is TGTGCCAGCAGCCAGGGACTAGCGGGAGTGTCCGAGACCCAGTACTTC. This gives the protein CASSQGLAGVSETQYF. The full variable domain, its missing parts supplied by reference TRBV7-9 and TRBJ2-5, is DTGVSQNPRHKITKRGQNVTFRCDPISEHNRLYWYRQTLGQGPEFLTYFQNEAQLEKSRLLSDRFSAERPKGSFSTLEIQRTEQGDSAMYLCASSQGLAGVSETQYFGPGTRLLVL.

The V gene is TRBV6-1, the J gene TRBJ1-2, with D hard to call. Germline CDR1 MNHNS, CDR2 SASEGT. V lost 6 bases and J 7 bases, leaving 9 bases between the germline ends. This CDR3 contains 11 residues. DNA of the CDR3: TGTGCCAGCAGCTGGGTGGCTGGCTACACCTTC. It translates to CASSWVAGYTF.

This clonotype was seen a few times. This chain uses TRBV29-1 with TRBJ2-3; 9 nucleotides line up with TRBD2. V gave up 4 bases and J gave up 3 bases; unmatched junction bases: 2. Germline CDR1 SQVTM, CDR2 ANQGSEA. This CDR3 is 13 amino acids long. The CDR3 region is CSVASGDTDTQYF. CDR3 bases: TGCAGCGTTGCTAGCGGGGATACAGATACGCAGTATTTT.

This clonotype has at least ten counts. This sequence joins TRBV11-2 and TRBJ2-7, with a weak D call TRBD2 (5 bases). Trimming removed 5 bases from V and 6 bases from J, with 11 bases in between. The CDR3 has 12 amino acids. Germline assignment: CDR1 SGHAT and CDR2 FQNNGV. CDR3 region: CASSPAGREQYF. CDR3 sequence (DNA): TGTGCCAGCAGCCCCGCGGGCCGCGAGCAGTACTTC.